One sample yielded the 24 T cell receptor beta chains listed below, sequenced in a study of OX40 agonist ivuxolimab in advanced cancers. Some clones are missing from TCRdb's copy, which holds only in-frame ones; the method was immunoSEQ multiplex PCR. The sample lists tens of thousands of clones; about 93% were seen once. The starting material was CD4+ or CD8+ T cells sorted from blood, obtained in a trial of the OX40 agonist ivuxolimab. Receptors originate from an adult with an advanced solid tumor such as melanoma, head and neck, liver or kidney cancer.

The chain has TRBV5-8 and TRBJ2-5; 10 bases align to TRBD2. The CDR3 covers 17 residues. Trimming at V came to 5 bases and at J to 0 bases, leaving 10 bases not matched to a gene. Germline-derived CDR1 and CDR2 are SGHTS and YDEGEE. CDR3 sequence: CASRYGLAGAYQETQYF. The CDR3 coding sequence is TGTGCCAGCAGGTACGGCCTAGCGGGAGCGTACCAAGAGACCCAGTACTTC.

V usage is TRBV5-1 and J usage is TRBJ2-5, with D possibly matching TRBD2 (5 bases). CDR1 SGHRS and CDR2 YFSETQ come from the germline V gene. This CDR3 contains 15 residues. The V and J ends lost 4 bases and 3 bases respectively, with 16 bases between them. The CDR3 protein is CASSQEERGEETQYF. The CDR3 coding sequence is TGCGCCAGCAGCCAGGAGGAAAGAGGTGAAGAGACCCAGTACTTC.

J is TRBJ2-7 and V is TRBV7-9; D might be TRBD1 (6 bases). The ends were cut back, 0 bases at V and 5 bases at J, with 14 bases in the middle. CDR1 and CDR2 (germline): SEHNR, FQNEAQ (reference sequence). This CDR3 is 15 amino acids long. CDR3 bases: TGTGCCAGCAGCTTAGCCCCGGGACATAGGGACGAGCAGTACTTC. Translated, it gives CASSLAPGHRDEQYF.

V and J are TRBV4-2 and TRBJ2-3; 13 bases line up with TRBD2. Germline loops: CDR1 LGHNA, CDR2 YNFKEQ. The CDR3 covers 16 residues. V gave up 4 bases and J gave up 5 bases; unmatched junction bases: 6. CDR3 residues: CASSLTSGRAGDTQYF. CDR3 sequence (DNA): TGTGCCAGCAGCCTAACTAGCGGGAGGGCCGGAGATACGCAGTATTTT.

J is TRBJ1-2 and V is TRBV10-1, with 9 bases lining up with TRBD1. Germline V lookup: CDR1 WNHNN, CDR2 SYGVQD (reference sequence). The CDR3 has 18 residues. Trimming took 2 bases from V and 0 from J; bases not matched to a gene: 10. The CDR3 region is CASSESSGTGRTNYGYTF. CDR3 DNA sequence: TGCGCCAGCAGTGAGAGTAGCGGGACAGGGAGAACTAACTATGGCTACACCTTC.

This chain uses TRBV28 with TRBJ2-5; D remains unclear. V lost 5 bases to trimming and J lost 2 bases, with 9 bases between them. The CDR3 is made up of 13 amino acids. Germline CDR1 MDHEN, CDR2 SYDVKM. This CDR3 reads CASSPGPQETQYF. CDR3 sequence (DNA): TGTGCCAGCAGTCCCGGACCTCAAGAGACCCAGTACTTC.

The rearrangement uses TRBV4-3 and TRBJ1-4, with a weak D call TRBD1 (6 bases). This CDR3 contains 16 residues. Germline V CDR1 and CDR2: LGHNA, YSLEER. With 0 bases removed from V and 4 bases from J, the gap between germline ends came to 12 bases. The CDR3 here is CASSQDRGRINEKLFF. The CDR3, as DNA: TGCGCCAGCAGCCAAGACAGGGGACGGATTAATGAAAAACTGTTTTTT.

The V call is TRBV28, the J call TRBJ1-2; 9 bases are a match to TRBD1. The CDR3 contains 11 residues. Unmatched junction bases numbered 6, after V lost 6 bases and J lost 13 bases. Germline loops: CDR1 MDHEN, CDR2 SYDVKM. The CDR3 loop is CASRSGTGSTF. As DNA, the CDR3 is TGTGCCAGCAGGTCCGGGACAGGGTCCACCTTC.

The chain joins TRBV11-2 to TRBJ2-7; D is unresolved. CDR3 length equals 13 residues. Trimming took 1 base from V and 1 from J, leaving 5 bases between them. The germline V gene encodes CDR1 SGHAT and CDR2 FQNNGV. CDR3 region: CASSLAASYEQYF. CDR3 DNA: TGTGCCAGCAGCTTAGCGGCGTCCTACGAGCAGTACTTC.

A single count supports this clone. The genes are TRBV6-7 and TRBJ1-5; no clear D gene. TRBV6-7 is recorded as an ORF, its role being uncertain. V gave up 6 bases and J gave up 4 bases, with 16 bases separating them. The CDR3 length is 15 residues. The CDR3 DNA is TGTGCCAGCAGAACCCCGACGGATTATAATCAGCCCCAGCATTTT. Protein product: CASRTPTDYNQPQHF.

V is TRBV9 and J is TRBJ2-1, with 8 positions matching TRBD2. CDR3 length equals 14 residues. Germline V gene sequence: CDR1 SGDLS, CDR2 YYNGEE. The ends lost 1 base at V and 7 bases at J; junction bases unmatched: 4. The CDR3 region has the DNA TGTGCCAGCAGCGTAACGGGAGGGAAGAATGAGCAGTTCTTC. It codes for CASSVTGGKNEQFF.

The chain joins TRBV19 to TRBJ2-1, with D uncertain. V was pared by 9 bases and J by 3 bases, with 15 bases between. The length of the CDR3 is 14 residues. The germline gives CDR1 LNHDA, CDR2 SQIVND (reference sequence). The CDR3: CASRNPRFYNEQFF. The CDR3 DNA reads TGTGCCAGCCGAAATCCCCGGTTCTACAATGAGCAGTTCTTC.

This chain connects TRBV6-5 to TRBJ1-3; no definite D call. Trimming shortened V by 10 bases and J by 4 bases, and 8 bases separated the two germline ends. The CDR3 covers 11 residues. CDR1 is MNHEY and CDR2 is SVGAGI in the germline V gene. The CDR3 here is CATGGGNTIYF. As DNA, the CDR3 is TGTGCCACAGGCGGGGGAAACACCATATATTTT.

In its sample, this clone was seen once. CDR3 residues: CASSYSDSYEQYF. In DNA, the CDR3 is TGTGCCAGCAGTTATTCGGATTCCTACGAGCAGTACTTC. The chain couples TRBV6-5 to TRBJ2-7; no reliable D call. Germline V gene lookup returns CDR1 MNHEY and CDR2 SVGAGI. The V end was cut by 3 bases, the J end by 1 base, with 7 bases between. The length of the CDR3 is 13 residues.

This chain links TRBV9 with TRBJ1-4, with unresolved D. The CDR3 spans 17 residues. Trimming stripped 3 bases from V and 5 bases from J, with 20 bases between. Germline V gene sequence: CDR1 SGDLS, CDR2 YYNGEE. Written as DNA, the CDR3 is TGTGCCAGCAGCGCCCTCCCTGAACCGGGAGCCAATGAAAAACTGTTTTTT. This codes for CASSALPEPGANEKLFF.

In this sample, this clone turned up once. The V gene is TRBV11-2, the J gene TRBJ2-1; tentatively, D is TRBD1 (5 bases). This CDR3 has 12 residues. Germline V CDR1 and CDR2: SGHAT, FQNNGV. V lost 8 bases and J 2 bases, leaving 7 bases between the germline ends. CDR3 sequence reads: CASQGTYNEQFF. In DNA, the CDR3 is TGTGCCAGCCAGGGTACCTACAATGAGCAGTTCTTC.

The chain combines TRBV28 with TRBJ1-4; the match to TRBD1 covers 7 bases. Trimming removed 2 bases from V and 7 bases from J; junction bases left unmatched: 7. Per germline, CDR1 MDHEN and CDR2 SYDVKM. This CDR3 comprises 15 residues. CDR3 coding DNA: TGTGCCAGCAGTTTACACCAGGGGGGGGGTGAAAAACTGTTTTTT. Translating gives CASSLHQGGGEKLFF.

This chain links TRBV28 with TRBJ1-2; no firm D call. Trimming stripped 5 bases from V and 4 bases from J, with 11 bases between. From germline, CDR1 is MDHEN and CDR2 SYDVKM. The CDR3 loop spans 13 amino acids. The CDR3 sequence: CASSLPTSYGYTF. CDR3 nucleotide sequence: TGTGCCAGCAGTCTCCCAACCTCCTATGGCTACACCTTC.

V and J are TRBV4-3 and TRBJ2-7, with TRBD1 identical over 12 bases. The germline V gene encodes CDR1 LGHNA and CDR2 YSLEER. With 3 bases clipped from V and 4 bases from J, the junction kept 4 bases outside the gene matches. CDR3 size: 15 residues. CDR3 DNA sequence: TGCGCCAGCAGCCAGGGACAGGGGGCGAGGTACGAGCAGTACTTC. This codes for CASSQGQGARYEQYF.

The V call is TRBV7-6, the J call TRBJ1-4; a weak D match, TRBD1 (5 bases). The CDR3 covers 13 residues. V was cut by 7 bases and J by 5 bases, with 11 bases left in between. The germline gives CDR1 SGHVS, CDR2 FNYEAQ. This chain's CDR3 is CASTPGGNEKLFF. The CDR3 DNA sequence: TGTGCCAGCACCCCTGGGGGGAATGAAAAACTGTTTTTT.

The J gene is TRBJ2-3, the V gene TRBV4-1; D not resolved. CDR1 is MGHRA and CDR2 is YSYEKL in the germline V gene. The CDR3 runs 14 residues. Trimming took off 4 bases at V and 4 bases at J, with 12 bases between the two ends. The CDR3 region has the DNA TGCGCCAGCAGCCCCCCCGGACGTCCAGATACGCAGTATTTT. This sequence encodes CASSPPGRPDTQYF.

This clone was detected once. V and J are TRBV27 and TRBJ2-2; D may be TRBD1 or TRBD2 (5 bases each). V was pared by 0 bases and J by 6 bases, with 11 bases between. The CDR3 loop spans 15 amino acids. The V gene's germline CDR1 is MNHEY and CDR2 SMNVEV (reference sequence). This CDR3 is CASSLSVQGPGELFF. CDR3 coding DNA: TGTGCCAGCAGTTTATCGGTTCAGGGACCCGGGGAGCTGTTTTTT.

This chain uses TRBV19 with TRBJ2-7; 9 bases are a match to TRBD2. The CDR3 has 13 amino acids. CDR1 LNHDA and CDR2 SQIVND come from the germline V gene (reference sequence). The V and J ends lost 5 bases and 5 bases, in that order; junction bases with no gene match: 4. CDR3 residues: CASSAGLANEQYF. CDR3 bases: TGTGCCAGTAGTGCGGGACTAGCTAACGAGCAGTACTTC.

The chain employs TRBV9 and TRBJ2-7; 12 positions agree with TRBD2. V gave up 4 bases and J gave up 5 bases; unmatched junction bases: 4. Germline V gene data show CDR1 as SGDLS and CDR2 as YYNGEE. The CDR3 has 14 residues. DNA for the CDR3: TGTGCCAGCAGCCCCCGACTAGCGGGAGACGAGCAGTACTTC. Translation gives CASSPRLAGDEQYF.